A selection of T cell receptor beta chains follows, all from one sample in a study of T cells in Graves' hyperthyroidism and ophthalmopathy. TCRdb re-analysed the multiplex PCR reads in MiXCR, keeping a single row per CDR3 protein. The repertoire includes over 700,000 distinct CDR3 sequences, under 45% of them detected once, and more than 25% sits in the top ten. The sequenced sample consisted of blood. The source is a woman between 40 and 50 years old with Graves' hyperthyroidism. Each CDR3 is given with its conserved first and last residue. Each record gives: D gene, J gene, V gene, clone size, CDR3 protein, CDR3 DNA. A D gene is named only where the DNA matches it firmly. Rows may omit the clone size; those that give it use once, few, many or a size class.

>.|TRBJ2-2|TRBV2|few
CASYLMTGAGELFF
TGTGCCAGCTATCTCATGACAGGTGCCGGGGAGCTGTTTTTT
>.|TRBJ1-2|TRBV6-5|many
CASSSRASEGGYTF
TGTGCCAGCAGTAGTCGGGCCTCCGAGGGCGGCTACACCTTC
>.|TRBJ1-6|TRBV7-9|.
CASTQITGMNPPLHF
TGTGCCAGCACCCAAATAACAGGGATGAATCCACCCCTCCACTTT
>.|TRBJ1-2|TRBV19|.
CASSVSAGSSYGYTF
TGTGCCAGTAGTGTCTCTGCGGGGTCCTCCTATGGCTACACCTTC
>.|TRBJ2-3|TRBV24-1|.
CATSDSGRDTQYF
TGTGCCACCAGTGATTCCGGCCGAGATACGCAGTATTTT
>TRBD1|TRBJ1-5|TRBV24-1|many
CATSGQGQPQHF
TGTGCCACCAGCGGACAGGGACAGCCCCAGCATTTT
>TRBD1|TRBJ1-4|TRBV6-5|few
CASRRTGDTNEKLFF
TGTGCCAGCAGGCGGACAGGGGACACTAATGAAAAACTGTTTTTT
>.|TRBJ1-1|TRBV6-2/TRBV6-3|few
CASSYSKVGWGTEAFF
TGTGCCAGCAGTTACTCGAAAGTGGGTTGGGGCACTGAAGCTTTCTTT
>TRBD1|TRBJ1-1|TRBV6-5|.
CASSYSPWDRSMNTETFF
TGTGCCAGCAGTTACTCTCCTTGGGACAGAAGCATGAACACTGAAACTTTCTTT
>.|TRBJ1-2|TRBV19|many
CASSRRTMDYGYTF
TGTGCCAGTAGCAGACGGACTATGGACTATGGCTACACCTTC
>.|TRBJ1-5|TRBV7-2|many
CASSQDMMSNQPQHF
TGTGCCAGCAGCCAAGATATGATGAGCAATCAGCCCCAGCATTTT
>TRBD2|TRBJ2-5|TRBV20-1|many
CSARGSGGRDVETQYF
TGCAGTGCGAGGGGTAGCGGGGGGCGTGATGTAGAGACCCAGTACTTC
>.|TRBJ1-2|TRBV7-9|many
CASSYTGIRHYGYTF
TGTGCCAGCAGCTACACAGGGATCCGGCACTATGGCTACACCTTC
>TRBD1|TRBJ2-3|TRBV19|once
CASSRTGGSTDTQYF
TGTGCCAGTAGTCGTACAGGGGGCAGCACAGATACGCAGTATTTT
>.|TRBJ1-5|TRBV10-3|.
CAIREDGSLSNQPQHF
TGTGCCATCAGGGAGGACGGGAGTTTGAGCAATCAGCCCCAGCATTTT
>.|TRBJ1-5|TRBV5-6|few
CASSIEGVNSNQPQHF
TGTGCCAGTAGTATAGAAGGGGTAAATAGCAATCAGCCCCAGCATTTT
>.|TRBJ1-5|TRBV19|.
CAWSENFNQPQHF
TGTGCCTGGAGTGAGAACTTCAATCAGCCCCAGCATTTT
>.|TRBJ2-7|TRBV10-3|once
CAISETVGFWNF
TGTGCCATCAGTGAAACGGTGGGGTTTTGGAACTTC
>.|TRBJ1-1|TRBV2|many
CASSEVSYVEAFF
TGTGCCAGCAGTGAAGTATCTTATGTAGAAGCTTTCTTT
>.|TRBJ2-5|TRBV29-1|many
CSVGTSQETQYF
TGCAGCGTTGGGACTTCCCAAGAGACCCAGTACTTC
>.|TRBJ1-2|TRBV25-1|.
CASRIGTVYGYTF
TGTGCCAGCCGCATAGGAACGGTTTATGGCTACACCTTC
>.|TRBJ1-2|TRBV20-1|.
CSARTVNYGYTF
TGCAGTGCTCGGACGGTTAACTATGGCTACACCTTC
>.|TRBJ1-2|TRBV19|many
CASSIVERLGYTF
TGTGCCAGTAGTATAGTGGAGAGGCTGGGCTACACCTTC
>.|TRBJ1-2|TRBV10-3|.
CAISSPSDGFYTF
TGTGCCATCAGTTCACCTTCGGACGGTTTTTACACCTTC
>.|TRBJ1-6|TRBV20-1|few
CSAREARGGSPLHF
TGCAGTGCTAGAGAGGCGAGGGGCGGTTCACCCCTCCACTTT
>TRBD2|TRBJ2-7|TRBV3-1|.
CASSRGLAGLTYEQYF
TGTGCCAGCAGCCGTGGACTAGCGGGCCTGACCTACGAGCAGTACTTC
>.|TRBJ1-2|TRBV12-5|few
CASGFRGGTGSYGYTF
TGTGCTAGTGGTTTTAGGGGGGGAACAGGGTCCTATGGCTACACCTTC
>.|TRBJ2-2|TRBV9|.
CASSVEKENTGELFF
TGTGCCAGCAGCGTAGAGAAAGAGAACACCGGGGAGCTGTTTTTT
>.|TRBJ1-1|TRBV7-9|many
CASSSRDRIAFF
TGTGCCAGCAGCTCACGAGACAGGATCGCTTTCTTT
>.|TRBJ1-5|TRBV12-3/TRBV12-4|few
CASSLWISNQPQHF
TGTGCCAGCAGTTTATGGATAAGCAATCAGCCCCAGCATTTT
>.|TRBJ2-7|TRBV29-1|.
CSVRQSSYEQYF
TGCAGCGTACGACAGAGCTCCTACGAGCAGTACTTC
>TRBD1|TRBJ2-6|TRBV20-1|few
CSASGPGQGTGANVLTF
TGCAGTGCTAGCGGTCCGGGACAGGGTACCGGGGCCAACGTCCTGACTTTC
>.|TRBJ2-2|TRBV7-8|.
CASSLGSSGANVLTFGAGTGELFF
.
>.|TRBJ1-2|TRBV2|.
CASSLSQGGRGYTF
TGTGCCAGCAGTTTGTCCCAGGGTGGAAGAGGCTACACCTTC
>.|TRBJ2-7|TRBV7-6|many
CASSLSQGGYYEQYF
TGTGCCAGCAGCCTTAGCCAGGGAGGCTATTACGAGCAGTACTTC
>TRBD1|TRBJ1-1|TRBV7-2|many
CASSYQGARNTEAFF
TGTGCCAGCAGCTACCAGGGGGCAAGGAACACTGAAGCTTTCTTT
>TRBD1|TRBJ2-5|TRBV2|.
CASRDRESQETQYF
TGTGCCAGCAGAGACAGGGAATCCCAAGAGACCCAGTACTTC
>TRBD1|TRBJ2-5|TRBV12-3/TRBV12-4|few
CASSHGQGLSETQYF
TGTGCCAGCAGTCACGGACAGGGTCTCTCAGAGACCCAGTACTTC